These 25 T cell receptor beta chains were all obtained from the same sample, sequenced in a study of T cell repertoires in cytomegalovirus infection. Which antigens these TCRs recognize remains unknown. One entry per CDR3 protein results from TCRdb running MiXCR on the reads. The sample carries roughly 920,000 distinct CDR3 sequences, roughly 30% recorded once. The sample was cultured CD8+ T cells from PBMCs, taken from culture after CMV antigen stimulation. The receptors come from a human donor in good health (CMV status not recorded). Some clones in this sample may be carry-over from other donors' samples.

The table lists this clonotype with a few counts. The chain employs TRBV6-1 and TRBJ1-5; 12 bases line up with TRBD1. Trimming at V came to 4 bases and at J to 6 bases, leaving 4 bases not matched to a gene. Per germline, CDR1 MNHNS and CDR2 SASEGT. The CDR3 contains 15 residues. CDR3 sequence: CASSAGTGGFQPQHF. DNA for the CDR3: TGTGCCAGCAGTGCCGGGACAGGGGGCTTTCAGCCCCAGCATTTT.

This clonotype was detected only a few times. The genes are TRBV28 and TRBJ2-1; D uncertain. Germline V lookup: CDR1 MDHEN, CDR2 SYDVKM. The CDR3 consists of 16 residues. V lost 5 bases and J 0 bases, leaving 14 bases between the germline ends. The CDR3 DNA sequence: TGTGCCAGCAGTCCCACAGTTCTTAGCTCCTACAATGAGCAGTTCTTC. Translating gives CASSPTVLSSYNEQFF.

The rearrangement links TRBV27 to TRBJ2-2; D remains ambiguous. From germline, CDR1 is MNHEY and CDR2 SMNVEV (reference sequence). This CDR3 is 20 amino acids long. V was shortened by 2 bases and J by 0 bases, with 22 bases between the two germline ends. The CDR3 DNA reads as TGTGCCAGCAGTTTACCTGAGGCTAGTGGGGTATACGCGAACACCGGGGAGCTGTTTTTT. Amino acids: CASSLPEASGVYANTGELFF.

The rearrangement links TRBV19 to TRBJ1-3; D is unresolved. Trimming took 9 bases from V and 8 from J, leaving 8 bases between them. CDR1 is LNHDA and CDR2 is SQIVND in the germline V gene (reference sequence). This CDR3 contains 10 residues. CDR3 sequence: CASRADTIYF. CDR3 DNA sequence: TGTGCCAGCCGCGCGGACACCATATATTTT. Complete variable domain (other parts from reference TRBV19 and TRBJ1-3): DGGITQSPKYLFRKEGQNVTLSCEQNLNHDAMYWYRQDPGQGLRLIYYSQIVNDFQKGDIAEGYSVSREKKESFPLTVTSAQKNPTAFYLCASRADTIYFGEGSWLTVV.

The count of this clonotype is one. The chain uses TRBV6-5 and TRBJ1-3; D not certain. The V end was cut by 0 bases, the J end by 3 bases, with 9 bases between. This CDR3 is 15 amino acids long. Germline V gene sequence: CDR1 MNHEY, CDR2 SVGAGI. The CDR3 loop reads CASSYSLAFGNTIYF. DNA for the CDR3: TGTGCCAGCAGTTACTCACTGGCCTTTGGAAACACCATATATTTT.

This sequence joins TRBV6-6 and TRBJ1-5; D unresolved. With 7 bases removed from V and 5 bases from J, the gap between germline ends came to 15 bases. Germline-derived CDR1 and CDR2 are MNHNY and SVGAGI (reference sequence). The CDR3 has 14 amino acids. The DNA of the CDR3 is TGTGCCAGCACCGAAGGTCCAGGAGATCAGCCCCAGCATTTT. As protein: CASTEGPGDQPQHF.

Only a few counts were recorded for this clonotype. The rearrangement joins TRBV4-3 to TRBJ2-7; D might be TRBD1 or TRBD2, each matching 5 bases. Germline V gene data show CDR1 as LGHNA and CDR2 as YSLEER. CDR3 size: 15 residues. With 4 bases removed from V and 3 bases from J, the gap between germline ends came to 16 bases. CDR3 protein: CASSRFRGPNYEQYF. Here the CDR3 DNA reads TGCGCCAGCAGCCGCTTTAGGGGACCCAACTACGAGCAGTACTTC.

This clonotype occurred a few times. V and J are TRBV6-2 or TRBV6-3 and TRBJ2-7; maybe TRBD1 (6 bases). The length of the CDR3 is 14 residues. The V end was cut by 2 bases, the J end by 0 bases, with 8 bases between. The germline CDR1 and CDR2 sequences are MNHEY and SVGEGT. CDR3 protein: CASSYLDSSYEQYV. The CDR3, as DNA: TGTGCCAGCAGTTACCTGGACAGCTCCTACGAGCAGTACGTC.

This clonotype turned up a few times. The V call is TRBV6-5, the J call TRBJ1-2; 9 nucleotides match TRBD1. The trim removed 2 bases at V and 8 bases at J, leaving 6 bases unmatched. The CDR3 sequence is 14 residues long. Germline V gives CDR1 MNHEY, CDR2 SVGAGI. In DNA, the CDR3 is TGTGCCAGCAGTTACCAGACAGGGGGAGAAGGCTACACCTTC. Protein: CASSYQTGGEGYTF.

The chain is built from TRBV6-2 or TRBV6-3 and TRBJ1-6, with TRBD1 as a possible D gene (5 bases). Germline CDR1 reads MNHEY; CDR2 reads SVGEGT. Trimming removed 4 bases from V and 3 bases from J, with 13 bases in between. This CDR3 region has 16 residues. CDR3 amino acids: CASSSGGPNYNSPLHF. CDR3 bases: TGTGCCAGCAGTTCGGGGGGACCCAACTATAATTCACCCCTCCACTTT.

V usage is TRBV27 and J usage is TRBJ2-7; TRBD2 matches at 7 bases. The CDR3 has 15 residues. V dropped 3 bases and J dropped 0; count of bases not matched to a gene: 5. Germline V gives CDR1 MNHEY, CDR2 SMNVEV (reference sequence). In nucleotides, the CDR3 is TGTGCCAGCAGTTTTTCGCGGGGGAGCTCCTACGAGCAGTACTTC. It codes for CASSFSRGSSYEQYF.

This sequence joins TRBV10-2 and TRBJ1-1; maybe TRBD1 (5 bases). This CDR3 spans 13 amino acids. Germline V gene lookup returns CDR1 WSHSY and CDR2 SAAADI. The ends were cut back, 5 bases at V and 13 bases at J, with 20 bases in the middle. For the CDR3, the DNA is TGCGCCAGCAGTCCAGGGATACTAGGGCAAGATTTCTTT. Amino acids: CASSPGILGQDFF.

This chain joins TRBV7-4 and TRBJ2-7; no firm D call. CDR1 is SGHVT and CDR2 is SQSDAQ in the germline V gene. The CDR3 has 13 residues. The V and J ends lost 5 bases and 2 bases respectively, with 10 bases between them. CDR3 coding DNA: TGTGCCAGCAGCCCGGAACATCCCTACGAGCAGTACGTC. Amino acids: CASSPEHPYEQYV.

A few counts support this clonotype. J is TRBJ2-1 and V is TRBV7-9, with 10 bases lining up with TRBD1. CDR1 and CDR2 (germline): SEHNR, FQNEAQ (reference sequence). This CDR3 contains 15 residues. The junction had 6 bases not matched to a gene; V was cut back by 7 bases and J by 3 bases. CDR3: CASTPRTGGYNEQFF. The CDR3 nucleotides read TGTGCCAGCACCCCCCGGACAGGGGGCTACAATGAGCAGTTCTTC.

The chain recombines TRBV19 with TRBJ1-3; D may be TRBD1 (5 bases). The CDR3 contains 16 residues. Trimming took 3 bases from V and 1 from J, leaving 13 bases between them. CDR1 is LNHDA, CDR2 SQIVND, per germline (reference sequence). The CDR3 DNA is TGTGCCAGTAGTATCACCCGGGGGGATTCTGGAAACACCATATATTTT. It specifies CASSITRGDSGNTIYF. The full variable domain, with the rest looked up from reference TRBV19 and TRBJ1-3, is DGGITQSPKYLFRKEGQNVTLSCEQNLNHDAMYWYRQDPGQGLRLIYYSQIVNDFQKGDIAEGYSVSREKKESFPLTVTSAQKNPTAFYLCASSITRGDSGNTIYFGEGSWLTVV.

This clonotype was counted at least ten times. V and J are TRBV7-9 and TRBJ2-7; D may correspond to TRBD1 or TRBD2 (5 bases each). The length of the CDR3 is 16 residues. Trimming pared 2 bases from V and 1 base from J, leaving 15 bases between. From germline, CDR1 is SEHNR and CDR2 FQNEAQ (reference sequence). The CDR3 is CASSLKVGAESYEQYV. Here the CDR3 DNA reads TGTGCCAGCAGCTTAAAAGTCGGGGCAGAGTCCTACGAGCAGTACGTC.

The chain combines TRBV19 with TRBJ1-4; 7 nucleotides match TRBD1. The CDR3 covers 15 residues. Germline V gives CDR1 LNHDA, CDR2 SQIVND (reference sequence). The junction had 8 bases not matched to a gene; V was cut back by 6 bases and J by 4 bases. CDR3 bases: TGTGCCAGTAGAGCTGGGACAGCGCATAATGAAAAACTGTTTTTT. Residues: CASRAGTAHNEKLFF.

This chain uses TRBV20-1 with TRBJ2-7, with 9 bases fitting TRBD1. The CDR3 contains 14 residues. The germline V gene has CDR1 DFQATT and CDR2 SNEGSKA (reference sequence). J gave up 2 bases and V 4 bases, and 6 bases lay outside the gene matches. CDR3 region: CSAIDRGSTYEQYV. The CDR3 DNA sequence: TGCAGTGCTATAGACAGGGGGTCTACCTACGAGCAGTACGTC.

The chain uses TRBV15 and TRBJ2-1; weak D call: TRBD2 (6 bases). Trimming took 5 bases from V and 8 from J, leaving 7 bases between them. The CDR3 is 11 residues long. From germline, CDR1 is LNHNV and CDR2 YYDKDF (reference sequence). Written as DNA, the CDR3 is TGTGCCACCAGCGGGGAGGATGAGCAGTTCTTC. Encoded protein: CATSGEDEQFF. Filled out from reference TRBV15 and TRBJ2-1, the complete variable domain reads DAMVIQNPRYQVTQFGKPVTLSCSQTLNHNVMYWYQQKSSQAPKLLFHYYDKDFNNEADTPDNFQSRRPNTSFCFLDIRSPGLGDTAMYLCATSGEDEQFFGPGTRLTVL.

This clonotype was observed a few times. The chain uses TRBV15 and TRBJ2-1, with D perhaps being TRBD1 or TRBD2 (5 bases each). The CDR3 extends over 13 amino acids. Deletions cut 1 base from V and 14 bases from J, with 15 bases between. Germline values: CDR1 LNHNV, CDR2 YYDKDF (reference sequence). CDR3 coding DNA: TGTGCCACCAGCAGAGTCCTGGGACCCCAGGAGTTCTTC. This sequence encodes CATSRVLGPQEFF.

Points on this clonotype: As the CDR3 is not closed by the conserved phenylalanine or tryptophan, this likely results from a read error. The chain carries TRBV7-9 and TRBJ1-1; D is undetermined. CDR3 length equals 14 residues. Germline CDR1 reads SEHNR; CDR2 reads FQNEAQ (reference sequence). V dropped 2 bases and J dropped 3 bases, with 10 bases sitting between them. CDR3 loop: CASSLTGMHTEAFI. DNA of the CDR3: TGTGCCAGCAGCTTAACGGGGATGCACACTGAAGCTTTCATT.

The chain joins TRBV9 to TRBJ2-1, with TRBD2 matching 10 bases. This CDR3 has 17 amino acids. Per germline, CDR1 SGDLS and CDR2 YYNGEE. V was clipped by 0 bases and J by 6 bases; unmatched bases: 9. CDR3 residues: CASSVATWQREGNEQFF. For the CDR3, the DNA is TGTGCCAGCAGCGTAGCTACCTGGCAGCGGGAGGGCAATGAGCAGTTCTTC.

This clonotype came up a few times. The junction differs from germline at one of its ends, possibly a read error. This rearrangement joins TRBV4-1 to TRBJ1-1, with D uncertain. The CDR3 runs to 15 residues. Germline CDR1 and CDR2: MGHRA and YSYEKL. CDR3 sequence reads: CASSPVEGMNTEAFF. For the CDR3, the DNA is TGTGCCAGCAGCCCGGTCGAGGGCATGAACACTGAAGCTTTCTTT.

A note on this clonotype: One end of the junction varies from germline; a read error may be responsible. The chain links TRBV11-3 to TRBJ2-5; possible D gene TRBD2, 6 bases. CDR1 is SGHNT, CDR2 YENEEA, per germline. CDR3 length: 13 residues. In nucleotides, the CDR3 is TGTGTCAGCAGCTTAGGGAGGAAAGAGACCCAGTACTTC. The encoded protein is CVSSLGRKETQYF.

The chain carries TRBV6-5 and TRBJ2-7; D tentatively fits TRBD1 or TRBD2 (5 bases each). Between the trimmed V and J ends, which lost 0 bases and 6 bases, there was a span of 9 bases. This CDR3 comprises 13 residues. Per germline, CDR1 MNHEY and CDR2 SVGAGI. CDR3 region: CASSYSSGTEQYV. The CDR3 DNA is TGTGCCAGCAGTTACTCGTCCGGGACCGAGCAGTACGTC.